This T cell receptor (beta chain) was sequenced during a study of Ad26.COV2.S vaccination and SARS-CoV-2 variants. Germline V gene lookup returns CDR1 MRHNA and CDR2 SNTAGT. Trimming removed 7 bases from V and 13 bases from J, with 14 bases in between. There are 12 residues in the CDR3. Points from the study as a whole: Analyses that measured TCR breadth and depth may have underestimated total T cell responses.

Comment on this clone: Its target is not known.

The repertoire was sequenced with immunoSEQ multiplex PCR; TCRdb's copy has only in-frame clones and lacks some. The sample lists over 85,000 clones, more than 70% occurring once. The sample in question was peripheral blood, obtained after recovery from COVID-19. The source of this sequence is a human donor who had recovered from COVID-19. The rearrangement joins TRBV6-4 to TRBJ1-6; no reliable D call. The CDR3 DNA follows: TGTGCCAGCAAAGACCGGGCGGGCCCCCTCCACTTT. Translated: CASKDRAGPLHF.